A selection of T cell receptor beta chains follows, all from one sample in a study of CD8 T cells in ankylosing spondylitis. TCRdb re-derived calls from the 5' RACE reads in MiXCR, one entry per CDR3 protein. The sample has approximately 540,000 distinct CDR3 sequences, about 13% seen once. The sample consisted of blood, either unsorted or a sorted T cell fraction (not recorded which). The receptors originated from a male donor with ankylosing spondylitis. Each CDR3 is given without its conserved first and last residue. Fields, in order: J gene, V gene, CDR3 protein.

TRBJ1-1 | TRBV12-3/TRBV12-4 | ASRGLGEAF
TRBJ1-5 | TRBV12-3/TRBV12-4 | ASNRQVNPGSNQPQH
TRBJ2-5 | TRBV11-2 | ASSPTGAWETQY
TRBJ1-1 | TRBV5-1 | ASSPDRADTEAF
TRBJ2-4 | TRBV29-1 | SVEENGGNIQY
TRBJ2-3 | TRBV5-1 | ASSLTGHQGDTQY
TRBJ1-5 | TRBV7-8 | ASSLRGTGSGNQPQH
TRBJ1-1 | TRBV5-1 | ASSFGGDRGNTEAF
TRBJ1-1 | TRBV20-1 | SAPQGTEAF
TRBJ2-5 | TRBV6-5 | ASSFLGEETQY
TRBJ2-1 | TRBV11-3 | ASSPRTGIYNEQF
TRBJ2-5 | TRBV5-1 | ASSSLGSGQETQY
TRBJ2-7 | TRBV5-1 | ASSLEGATILSYEQY
TRBJ1-3 | TRBV5-1 | ASSDDRGSGSGNTIY
TRBJ2-7 | TRBV5-1 | ASSLEAGDTYEQY
TRBJ1-5 | TRBV20-1 | SATRGGMGNQPQH
TRBJ2-7 | TRBV24-1 | ATSRLLRRLAGAYEQY
TRBJ1-6 | TRBV14 | ASSQHALPLH
TRBJ1-1 | TRBV3-1 | ASSFFAGDTEAF
TRBJ2-2 | TRBV10-3 | AISRQEDTGELF
TRBJ2-7 | TRBV11-2 | ASRGVGLDDNYEQY
TRBJ2-5 | TRBV12-3/TRBV12-4 | ASSLSTSGIPQETQY
TRBJ2-5 | TRBV11-2 | ASSPELAPQETQY
TRBJ2-7 | TRBV4-1 | ASSPQGGVYEQY
TRBJ1-1 | TRBV6-1 | ASQRTGGDTEAF
TRBJ1-1 | TRBV29-1 | SVLGPVNTEAF
TRBJ2-1 | TRBV7-9 | ASSLPGTGYNEQF
TRBJ1-6 | TRBV20-1 | SASGRVGNSPLH
TRBJ2-1 | TRBV5-1 | ASSLDRDNEQF
TRBJ2-5 | TRBV27 | ASSPGAWRVRETQY
TRBJ2-3 | TRBV5-1 | ASSDVPHTDTQY
TRBJ2-1 | TRBV7-9 | ASGGLAGGPDEQF
TRBJ2-1 | TRBV20-1 | SARERQGWTNEQF
TRBJ1-6 | TRBV7-9 | ASSLGRSLPLH